This T cell receptor beta chain emerged from a study of control samples from healthy donors and cancer patients. Libraries were prepared by immunoSEQ multiplex PCR; TCRdb keeps only in-frame clonotypes and omits some of them. The sample has 78,000 or so clones; roughly 80% are singletons. V was pared by 6 bases and J by 4 bases, with 16 bases between. The CDR3 is 14 residues long. Germline CDR1 MDHEN, CDR2 SYDVKM. This chain joins TRBV28 and TRBJ2-7; D is perhaps TRBD1 or TRBD2 (5 bases each). The sequenced sample consisted of blood. The receptor was derived from a man aged 45-65 years in good health. The CDR3 region is CASSSPGLQYEQYF. CDR3 bases: TGTGCCAGCAGCTCTCCGGGGCTACAATACGAGCAGTACTTC. The full variable domain, its missing parts supplied by reference TRBV28 and TRBJ2-7, is DVKVTQSSRYLVKRTGEKVFLECVQDMDHENMFWYRQDPGLGLRLIYFSYDVKMKEKGDIPEGYSVSREKKERFSLILESASTNQTSMYLCASSSPGLQYEQYFGPGTRLTVT.